What follows describes a single TCR beta chain. Its antigen is unknown. V was trimmed by 6 bases and J by 3 bases, leaving 9 bases between them. Per the germline V gene, CDR1 is MDHEN and CDR2 is SYDVKM. The CDR3 covers 12 residues. This sample was included in a study of cytomegalovirus exposure and HLA in healthy donors. The wider study: An analysis done earlier identified approximately 120 million unique TCR beta sequences from 150 million to 200 million T cells. Within the Caucasian-associated ancestry cluster were 81% of the approximately 400 genotyped donors.

Study observations and caveats: In a later analysis, several top co-occurrence clusters appeared linked to parvovirus B19, influenza, CMV and Epstein-Barr virus. Cytomegalovirus association was listed for about 170 TCR beta chains.

Use of 60 Vbeta and 13 Jbeta primers characterized the PCR. The method was immunoSEQ multiplex PCR; TCRdb's version includes in-frame clones alone and lacks a portion of them. The sample yields approximately 150,000 clones, around 78% seen once. This clonotype was sampled from a woman aged 40 to 50 in good health and CMV-seropositive. The chain links TRBV28 to TRBJ2-7; tentative D call: TRBD2 (5 bases). Sequencing input: PBMCs. The CDR3 DNA reads TGTGCCAGCAGCCCCCGGGGCTACGAGCAGTACTTC. Translating gives CASSPRGYEQYF.